A selection of T cell receptor beta chains follows, all from one sample in a study of graft-versus-host responses after intestinal transplantation. Assay: immunoSEQ multiplex PCR; the TCRdb copy retains only in-frame clones and omits some. This sample carries tens of thousands of clones, roughly 92% of them seen once, and the ten largest clones take about 6.9%. Sequenced material: bone marrow, taken less than 750 days after intestinal transplantation. These TCRs come from a human patient who received an intestinal transplant, so some T cells may come from the graft donor. Each CDR3 is given with its conserved first and last residue.

J gene,V gene,CDR3 protein
TRBJ1-1,TRBV7-9,CASSLPRTGLNTEAFF
TRBJ1-2,TRBV15,CATSPPPGSASYYGYTF
TRBJ2-5,TRBV9,CASSVSGAEETQYF
TRBJ2-7,TRBV6-1,CASSEGVDLSSYEQYF
TRBJ2-5,TRBV5-1,CASSLVLGTGSIKETQYF
TRBJ2-3,TRBV30,CAWRGGWTDTQYF
TRBJ1-5,TRBV7-2,CASSSGGNQPQHF
TRBJ2-1,TRBV7-2,CASSLGQLAAEQFF
TRBJ2-7,TRBV11-1,CASTPGEPYEQYF
TRBJ2-2,TRBV28,CASSGSGVAGELFF
TRBJ1-4,TRBV6-1,CASTPLKGANEKLFF